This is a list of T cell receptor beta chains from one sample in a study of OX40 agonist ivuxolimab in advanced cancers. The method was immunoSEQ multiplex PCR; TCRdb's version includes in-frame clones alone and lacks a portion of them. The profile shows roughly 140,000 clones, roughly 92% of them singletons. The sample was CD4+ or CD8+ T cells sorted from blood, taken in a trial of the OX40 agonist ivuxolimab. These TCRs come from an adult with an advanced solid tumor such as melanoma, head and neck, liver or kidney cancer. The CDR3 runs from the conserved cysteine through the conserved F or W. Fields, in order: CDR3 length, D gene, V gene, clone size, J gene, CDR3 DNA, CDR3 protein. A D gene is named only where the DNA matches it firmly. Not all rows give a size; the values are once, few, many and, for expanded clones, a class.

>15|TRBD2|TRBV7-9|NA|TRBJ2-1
TGTGCCAGCAGTCCTAGCGGGGGGACCTACAATGAGCAGTTCTTC
CASSPSGGTYNEQFF
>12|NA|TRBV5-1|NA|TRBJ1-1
TGCGCCAGCAGCTCCGGGAACACTGAAGCTTTCTTT
CASSSGNTEAFF
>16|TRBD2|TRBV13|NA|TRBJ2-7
TGTGCCAGCAGCCCGCGGGAGGGGGGGAGGCGAAATGAGCAGTACTTC
CASSPREGGRRNEQYF
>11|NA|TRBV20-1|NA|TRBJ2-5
TGCAGTGCTAGAGATTACGAGACCCAGTACTTC
CSARDYETQYF
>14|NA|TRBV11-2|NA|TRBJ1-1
TGTGCCAGCCTCGACAGGCCCATGAACACTGAAGCTTTCTTT
CASLDRPMNTEAFF
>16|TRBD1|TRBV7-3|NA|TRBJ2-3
TGTGCCAGCAGCTCGACCACAGGGGGCGCGGCAGATACGCAGTATTTT
CASSSTTGGAADTQYF
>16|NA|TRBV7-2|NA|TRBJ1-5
TGTGCCAGCAGCCCCGAGCGAAGGATTATTAATCAGCCCCAGCATTTT
CASSPERRIINQPQHF
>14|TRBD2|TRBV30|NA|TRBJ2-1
TGTGCCTGGAGCCTAGCGGGGATCCCCGATGAGCAGTTCTTC
CAWSLAGIPDEQFF
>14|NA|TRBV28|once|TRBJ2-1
TGTGCCAGCAGTCTTCCCCACTTGTACAATGAGCAGTTCTTC
CASSLPHLYNEQFF
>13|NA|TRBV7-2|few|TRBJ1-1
TGTGCCAGCAGCTCCGGAATAAACACTGAAGCTTTCTTT
CASSSGINTEAFF
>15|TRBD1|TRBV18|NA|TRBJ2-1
TGTGCCAGCTCACCACTCGACAGGGGGAACAATGAGCAGTTCTTC
CASSPLDRGNNEQFF
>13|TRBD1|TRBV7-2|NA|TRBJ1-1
TGTGCCAGCAGCTCGGACAGGGGCACTGAAGCTTTCTTT
CASSSDRGTEAFF
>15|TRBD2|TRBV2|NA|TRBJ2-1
TGTGCCAGCAGTGACCTAGCGGGGGTGGACAATGAGCAGTTCTTC
CASSDLAGVDNEQFF
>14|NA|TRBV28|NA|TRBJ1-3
TGTGCCAGCACGTCAGGGAGGGCTGGAAACACCATATATTTT
CASTSGRAGNTIYF
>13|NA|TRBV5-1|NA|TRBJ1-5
TGCGCCAGCAGCTCAGAACAGGGCCAGCCCCAGCATTTT
CASSSEQGQPQHF
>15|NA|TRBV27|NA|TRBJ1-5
TGTGCCAGCAGTTTCAGGGGAGTGAGCAATCAGCCCCAGCATTTT
CASSFRGVSNQPQHF
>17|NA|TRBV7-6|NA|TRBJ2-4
TGTGCCAGCAGCGCGGGACCGGGGGTAATAGCCAAAAACATTCAGTACTTC
CASSAGPGVIAKNIQYF
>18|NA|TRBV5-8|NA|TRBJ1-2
TGTGCCAGCAGCCCGACGTTCGTGGGGAAGGGGAGTAACTATGGCTACACCTTC
CASSPTFVGKGSNYGYTF
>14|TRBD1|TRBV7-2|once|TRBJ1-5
TGTGCCAGCAGCTTAGAGGGGGCCGGGGCGGCCCAGCATTTT
CASSLEGAGAAQHF